Listed here are 32 T cell receptor beta chains from one sample, sequenced in a study of shared clonotypes between healthy human individuals. Clones were read by immunoSEQ multiplex PCR, and TCRdb kept only the in-frame ones, dropping some. The sample lists some 2,500,000 clones, approximately 93% occurring once. The sequenced material came from naive CD4+ T cells from PBMCs. Subset here: CD45RA+ positively selected. These receptors were obtained from a man between 18 and 35 years old in good health. Some clones in this sample may be carry-over from other donors' samples.

J is TRBJ2-1 and V is TRBV11-2, with D uncertain. Per germline, CDR1 SGHAT and CDR2 FQNNGV. V was clipped by 5 bases and J by 0 bases, with 11 bases between them. The CDR3 runs 15 residues. CDR3 loop: CASSPDQSSYNEQFF. CDR3 nucleotide sequence: TGTGCCAGCAGCCCAGATCAGAGCTCCTACAATGAGCAGTTCTTC.

This chain joins TRBV30 and TRBJ2-3; D gene uncertain. Deletions cut 2 bases from V and 3 bases from J, with 9 bases between. Germline CDR1 GTSNPN, CDR2 SVGIG (reference sequence). This CDR3 is 13 amino acids long. In DNA form, the CDR3 reads TGTGCCTGGAGTCCCCGTACTACAGATACGCAGTATTTT. Its protein product is CAWSPRTTDTQYF.

This clone appeared a single time. The chain recombines TRBV5-4 with TRBJ2-2, with D unclear. Between the trimmed V and J ends, which lost 3 bases and 0 bases, there was a span of 9 bases. The CDR3 loop spans 15 amino acids. Germline CDR1 and CDR2: SGHNT and YYREEE (reference sequence). The CDR3 region is CASSSEHANTGELFF. The CDR3 DNA sequence: TGTGCCAGCAGCTCCGAGCATGCGAACACCGGGGAGCTGTTTTTT.

This sequence joins TRBV5-1 and TRBJ2-5; 9 bases line up with TRBD2. After removal of 4 bases from V and 5 bases from J, the junction contained 9 bases not matched to a gene. Germline CDR1 SGHRS, CDR2 YFSETQ. The CDR3 is 15 amino acids. This chain's CDR3 is CASSTSAGGPETQYF. CDR3 in DNA: TGCGCCAGCAGCACATCTGCGGGAGGGCCGGAGACCCAGTACTTC. The variable domain in full, with the rest retrieved from reference TRBV5-1 and TRBJ2-5, is KAGVTQTPRYLIKTRGQQVTLSCSPISGHRSVSWYQQTPGQGLQFLFEYFSETQRNKGNFPGRFSGRQFSNSRSEMNVSTLELGDSALYLCASSTSAGGPETQYFGPGTRLLVL.

In the case of this clone: The sample holds other DNA sequences that translate to the same CDR3. The chain combines TRBV9 with TRBJ2-1; TRBD2 aligns across 12 bases. Germline V gene data show CDR1 as SGDLS and CDR2 as YYNGEE. V dropped 2 bases and J dropped 6; count of bases not matched to a gene: 3. The CDR3 length is 15 residues. The CDR3, as DNA: TGTGCCAGCAGCGTCGGACTAGCGGGATTCAATGAGCAGTTCTTC. Protein sequence: CASSVGLAGFNEQFF. The variable domain in full, completed from reference TRBV9 and TRBJ2-1, reads DSGVTQTPKHLITATGQRVTLRCSPRSGDLSVYWYQQSLDQGLQFLIQYYNGEERAKGNILERFSAQQFPDLHSELNLSSLELGDSALYFCASSVGLAGFNEQFFGPGTRLTVL.

The chain employs TRBV28 and TRBJ2-7, with 8 nucleotides matching TRBD2. The CDR3 totals 13 residues. With 7 bases clipped from V and 7 bases from J, the junction kept 9 bases outside the gene matches. Germline V gene lookup returns CDR1 MDHEN and CDR2 SYDVKM. CDR3 in amino acids: CASMPGLGLEQYF. DNA of the CDR3: TGTGCCAGCATGCCGGGACTAGGCTTGGAGCAGTACTTC.

This sequence joins TRBV9 and TRBJ2-5; TRBD1 might be the D (6 bases). CDR3 length: 17 residues. The V end lost 0 bases, the J end lost 4 bases, and 19 bases lay between the germline ends. Germline V gene data show CDR1 as SGDLS and CDR2 as YYNGEE. For the CDR3, the DNA is TGTGCCAGCAGCGTAGGTGGCCAGGGGCAATACACAGAGACCCAGTACTTC. Its protein product is CASSVGGQGQYTETQYF.

This clone was observed once. V gene TRBV5-4 combines with J gene TRBJ2-3; D uncertain. CDR3 length: 13 amino acids. The V and J ends lost 4 bases and 0 bases respectively, with 6 bases between them. Germline V gene lookup returns CDR1 SGHNT and CDR2 YYREEE (reference sequence). The CDR3 loop is CASSPSSTDTQYF. The CDR3 DNA reads as TGTGCCAGCAGCCCTTCTAGCACAGATACGCAGTATTTT.

The chain joins TRBV2 to TRBJ1-1; 8 nucleotides align to TRBD1. This CDR3 has 13 residues. V lost 6 bases and J lost 4; bases outside the gene matches: 4. The germline V gene has CDR1 SNHLY and CDR2 FYNNEI. The CDR3 loop reads CASRQTGGTEAFF. Here the CDR3 DNA reads TGTGCCAGCAGACAAACAGGGGGCACTGAAGCTTTCTTT. Full variable domain (rest looked up from reference TRBV2 and TRBJ1-1): EPEVTQTPSHQVTQMGQEVILRCVPISNHLYFYWYRQILGQKVEFLVSFYNNEISEKSEIFDDQFSVERPDGSNFTLKIRSTKLEDSAMYFCASRQTGGTEAFFGQGTRLTVV.

V gene TRBV10-3 combines with J gene TRBJ2-1, with D unclear. Germline CDR1 and CDR2: ENHRY and SYGVKD. This CDR3 is built from 15 residues. V was pared by 5 bases and J by 1 base, with 12 bases between. CDR3 sequence reads: CAISFHLESYNEQFF. CDR3 nucleotides: TGTGCCATCAGTTTTCATCTAGAATCCTACAATGAGCAGTTCTTC.

The chain joins TRBV28 to TRBJ2-1; 9 bases line up with TRBD2. Unmatched junction bases numbered 3, after V lost 3 bases and J lost 3 bases. The CDR3 sequence is 15 residues long. In germline, CDR1 is MDHEN, CDR2 SYDVKM. The CDR3 DNA reads as TGTGCCAGCAGTTTTGGGCGGGAGGGCTACAATGAGCAGTTCTTC. It translates to CASSFGREGYNEQFF.

The chain couples TRBV7-3 to TRBJ2-3; D not certain. The CDR3 consists of 14 residues. CDR1 is SGHTA and CDR2 is FQGTGA in the germline V gene. V was cut by 0 bases and J by 7 bases, with 11 bases left in between. The CDR3 sequence is CASSLTPSQNTQYF. CDR3 DNA sequence: TGTGCCAGCAGCTTAACCCCCTCACAGAATACGCAGTATTTT.

Details on this clone: In the same sample, other DNA sequences code for this CDR3. This chain connects TRBV9 to TRBJ2-1; TRBD2 is a possible D gene (6 bases). The CDR3 is 16 residues long. CDR1 SGDLS and CDR2 YYNGEE come from the germline V gene. V lost 2 bases to trimming and J lost 0 bases, with 12 bases between them. The CDR3 DNA reads as TGTGCCAGCAGCGTTGGCGGGGCGAGCTCCTACAATGAGCAGTTCTTC. Amino acid sequence: CASSVGGASSYNEQFF.

The rearrangement links TRBV30 to TRBJ2-3; D is ambiguous. Germline V gene sequence: CDR1 GTSNPN, CDR2 SVGIG (reference sequence). This CDR3 has 14 residues. The V and J ends lost 0 bases and 3 bases respectively, with 10 bases between them. The CDR3 spells CAWSVLIVTDTQYF. CDR3 in DNA: TGTGCCTGGAGTGTACTTATAGTAACAGATACGCAGTATTTT. Variable domain in full (rest from reference TRBV30 and TRBJ2-3): SQTIHQWPATLVQPVGSPLSLECTVEGTSNPNLYWYRQAAGRGLQLLFYSVGIGQISSEVPQNLSASRPQDRQFILSSKKLLLSDSGFYLCAWSVLIVTDTQYFGPGTRLTVL.

This chain joins TRBV6-5 and TRBJ2-7, with 9 bases matching TRBD2. V shed 2 bases and J 7 bases; nucleotides not matched to a gene: 9. The CDR3 length is 15 residues. CDR1 and CDR2 (germline): MNHEY, SVGAGI. CDR3 amino acids: CASSYEAGGPLEQYF. In DNA, the CDR3 is TGTGCCAGCAGTTACGAAGCGGGAGGCCCCCTGGAGCAGTACTTC.

The chain combines TRBV30 with TRBJ2-2, with 8 bases matching TRBD1. The CDR3 contains 15 residues. V trimming: 4 bases; J trimming: 4 bases; junction bases outside the gene matches: 8. In germline, CDR1 is GTSNPN, CDR2 SVGIG (reference sequence). In DNA, the CDR3 is TGTGCCTGGACCAGGGGGCCCGGGCTCACCGGGGAGCTGTTTTTT. Its protein is CAWTRGPGLTGELFF.

On this clone: A junction boundary mismatches the germline segment, possibly from a read error. V usage is TRBV28 and J usage is TRBJ2-7; possibly TRBD1 or TRBD2 for D (5 bases each). CDR1 MDHEN and CDR2 SYDVKM come from the germline V gene. The CDR3 spans 12 residues. The CDR3 region has the DNA TGTGCCAGCAGTCCCAAATGGGACCCTGAAAACTTC. Encoded protein: CASSPKWDPENF.

The chain joins TRBV6-1 to TRBJ1-2, with a tentative D call TRBD1 (5 bases). CDR1 and CDR2 (germline): MNHNS, SASEGT. V was cut by 6 bases and J by 1 base, with 9 bases left in between. This CDR3 is 13 amino acids long. Written as DNA, the CDR3 is TGTGCCAGCAGCCCCGGACATAACTATGGCTACACCTTC. It codes for CASSPGHNYGYTF.

This clone was seen once. The CDR3 coding sequence is TGTGCCAGCGTCCCCGGGACAGGGGCTTACAATGAGCAGTTCTTC. Translated: CASVPGTGAYNEQFF. This sequence joins TRBV9 and TRBJ2-1; TRBD1 matches at 10 bases. The junction had 8 bases not matched to a gene; V was cut back by 7 bases and J by 4 bases. In germline, CDR1 is SGDLS, CDR2 YYNGEE. The CDR3 is 15 residues long.

This rearrangement joins TRBV4-2 to TRBJ1-1; a weak D match, TRBD1 (5 bases). Germline assignment: CDR1 LGHNA and CDR2 YNFKEQ. Trimming stripped 5 bases from V and 0 bases from J, with 19 bases between. The CDR3 length is 17 residues. The DNA of the CDR3 is TGTGCCAGCAGCACCCGGGGCCTTAGAGGGCTGAACACTGAAGCTTTCTTT. Amino acid sequence: CASSTRGLRGLNTEAFF.

The chain combines TRBV4-2 with TRBJ1-3, with 8 nucleotides matching TRBD1. Germline V gene lookup returns CDR1 LGHNA and CDR2 YNFKEQ. This CDR3 is built from 15 residues. V was pared by 1 base and J by 2 bases, with 1 base of the junction left unmatched. CDR3 in amino acids: CASSQATGAGNTIYF. The DNA of the CDR3 is TGTGCCAGCAGCCAAGCGACAGGGGCTGGAAACACCATATATTTT.

The V gene is TRBV28, the J gene TRBJ2-7; D is unclear. This CDR3 contains 19 residues. Trimming removed 4 bases at V and 3 bases at J, with 28 bases between. The germline CDR1 and CDR2 sequences are MDHEN and SYDVKM. The CDR3 nucleotides are TGTGCCAGCAGTTCCCGACCGGGCCCCAGGTCCTCGGGTATCTACGAGCAGTACTTC. This gives the protein CASSSRPGPRSSGIYEQYF.

V and J are TRBV19 and TRBJ1-2; a possible D gene is TRBD1 (6 bases). CDR1 is LNHDA, CDR2 SQIVND, per germline (reference sequence). This CDR3 spans 14 amino acids. V was shortened by 6 bases and J by 1 base, with 12 bases between the two germline ends. The CDR3 here is CASRSGHFNYGYTF. In nucleotides, the CDR3 is TGTGCCAGTAGATCGGGACACTTTAACTATGGCTACACCTTC.

The CDR3 reads CAWGPGLAGADTQYF. CDR3 nucleotide sequence: TGTGCCTGGGGGCCGGGACTAGCAGGCGCAGATACGCAGTATTTT. The chain uses TRBV30 and TRBJ2-3; 9 bases line up with TRBD2. J lost 4 bases, V lost 5 bases, and 10 bases had no gene match. The CDR3 covers 15 residues. The V gene's germline CDR1 is GTSNPN and CDR2 SVGIG (reference sequence).

The gene calls are TRBV28 and TRBJ2-7, with 10 bases that match TRBD1. The CDR3 extends over 15 amino acids. J gave up 6 bases and V 5 bases, and 10 bases lay outside the gene matches. The germline V gene has CDR1 MDHEN and CDR2 SYDVKM. CDR3 loop: CASSRGVTGGFEQYF. DNA of the CDR3: TGTGCCAGCAGTCGTGGGGTGACAGGGGGCTTCGAGCAGTACTTC.

The V and J genes are TRBV4-2 and TRBJ1-2, with D perhaps TRBD1 (5 bases). There are 15 residues in the CDR3. V shed 0 bases and J shed 1 base, with 9 bases lying between them. Per the germline V gene, CDR1 is LGHNA and CDR2 is YNFKEQ. CDR3 DNA sequence: TGTGCCAGCAGCCAAGAAAGGGACGGTAACTATGGCTACACCTTC. Amino acids: CASSQERDGNYGYTF.

The chain links TRBV4-3 to TRBJ1-2; 7 bases agree with TRBD1. CDR1 is LGHNA and CDR2 is YSLEER in the germline V gene. V lost 1 base, J lost 8 bases, and 7 bases stayed unmatched. This CDR3 comprises 14 residues. CDR3 sequence (DNA): TGCGCCAGCAGCCAAGCAGGCAGGGGGGTCGGCTACACCTTC. This gives the protein CASSQAGRGVGYTF.

The chain uses TRBV5-1 and TRBJ2-7, with a tentative D call TRBD1 (5 bases). V was cut by 6 bases and J by 6 bases, with 22 bases left in between. Germline-derived CDR1 and CDR2 are SGHRS and YFSETQ. The CDR3 contains 15 residues. CDR3 nucleotides: TGCGCCAGCAACTTAAGGGGCCAAACCGATGTCGAGCAGTACTTC. This translates into CASNLRGQTDVEQYF.

The gene calls are TRBV11-3 and TRBJ2-5; 8 positions match TRBD2. Germline CDR1 and CDR2: SGHNT and YENEEA. The CDR3 is made up of 18 amino acids. V gave up 1 base and J gave up 4 bases; unmatched junction bases: 14. CDR3 residues: CASSLGLMGLAGRETQYF. The CDR3 DNA reads as TGTGCCAGCAGCTTAGGACTGATGGGGCTAGCGGGCAGAGAGACCCAGTACTTC.

The CDR3 DNA is TGCGCCAGCAGCCACAAATCAAGGACAGGCCTTAGCACAGATACGCAGTATTTT. Translating gives CASSHKSRTGLSTDTQYF. V is TRBV4-1 and J is TRBJ2-3; 7 nucleotides match TRBD1. J gave up 0 bases and V 3 bases, and 12 bases lay outside the gene matches. This CDR3 has 18 amino acids. Germline V gene lookup returns CDR1 MGHRA and CDR2 YSYEKL.

The V and J genes are TRBV21-1 and TRBJ2-7. TRBV21-1 is termed a pseudogene. This CDR3 is 14 amino acids long. CDR3 region: CASRTTKLGYEQYF. The CDR3 nucleotides are TGTGCCAGCCGTACCACAAAACTGGGATACGAGCAGTACTTC.

The CDR3 spells CASSPRGEQETQYF. DNA of the CDR3: TGTGCCAGCTCACCCCGCGGAGAGCAAGAGACCCAGTACTTC. The chain links TRBV18 to TRBJ2-5; D call uncertain. From germline, CDR1 is KGHSH and CDR2 LQKENI. Trimming cost V 3 bases and J 2 bases, with 10 bases left between them. The CDR3 runs to 14 residues.